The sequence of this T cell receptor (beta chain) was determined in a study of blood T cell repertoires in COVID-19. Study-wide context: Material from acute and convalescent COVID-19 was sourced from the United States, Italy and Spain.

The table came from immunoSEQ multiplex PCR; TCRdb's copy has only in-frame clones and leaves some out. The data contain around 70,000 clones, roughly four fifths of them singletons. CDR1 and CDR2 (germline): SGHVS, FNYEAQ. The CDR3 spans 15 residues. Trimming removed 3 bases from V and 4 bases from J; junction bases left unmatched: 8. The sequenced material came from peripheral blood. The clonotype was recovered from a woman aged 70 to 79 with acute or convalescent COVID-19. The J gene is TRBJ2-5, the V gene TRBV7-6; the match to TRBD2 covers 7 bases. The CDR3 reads CASSLGLTGAETQYF. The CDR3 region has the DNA TGTGCCAGCAGCTTGGGACTAACGGGAGCAGAGACCCAGTACTTC.